These 2 T cell receptor beta chains originate from one sample sequenced in a study of cytomegalovirus exposure and HLA in healthy donors. With 60 Vbeta and 13 Jbeta primers, the PCR was carried out. Profiled with immunoSEQ multiplex PCR; TCRdb holds only in-frame clones, not every one. This table holds 90,000 or so clones, roughly 82% found once. The sequencing input was PBMCs. The receptors stem from a man aged 25-45 years in good health and CMV-seropositive.

This chain joins TRBV6-5 and TRBJ2-7; D call uncertain. CDR1 and CDR2 from the germline V gene are MNHEY and SVGAGI. This CDR3 is built from 14 residues. Trimming took 1 base from V and 7 from J, leaving 14 bases between them. CDR3 bases: TGTGCCAGCAGTTACTTCCCACTGGCCGGGGAGCAGTACTTC. It translates to CASSYFPLAGEQYF.

The chain employs TRBV27 and TRBJ1-4, with D hard to call. V gave up 3 bases and J gave up 3 bases, with 8 bases separating them. CDR1 is MNHEY, CDR2 SMNVEV, per germline (reference sequence). The CDR3 runs 14 residues. The CDR3 is CASSFGQANEKLFF. The DNA of the CDR3 is TGTGCCAGCAGTTTTGGGCAGGCTAATGAAAAACTGTTTTTT.